The rows below give T cell receptor beta chains drawn from one sample of a study of T cell responses to AZD1222 COVID-19 vaccine. Using immunoSEQ multiplex PCR, the repertoire was profiled, and TCRdb retains in-frame clones only, with some absent. The sample lists fewer than 150,000 clones; around 85% were seen once. Material: peripheral blood, obtained on day 0 of AZD1222 vaccination. These receptors were taken from an adult in good health. The CDR3 runs from the conserved cysteine through the conserved F or W. Each record gives: clone size, J gene, V gene, CDR3 length, CDR3 protein. Size is omitted from some rows. Given values are once, few, many or a class for expanded clones.

>.|TRBJ1-1|TRBV30|13
CAWSVLTYTEAFF
>.|TRBJ1-1|TRBV6-5|13
CASSTPIGTEAFF
>.|TRBJ1-4|TRBV27|15
CASSPLGTGFEKLFF
>few|TRBJ1-5|TRBV28|10
CASQDVAQHF
>few|TRBJ1-4|TRBV19|14
CASSMETGYEKLFF
>few|TRBJ1-1|TRBV21-1|16
CASSKWPTGTRAEAFF
>.|TRBJ2-2|TRBV7-9|16
CASSSWGGHNTGELFF
>.|TRBJ2-1|TRBV5-4|14
CASSSQDRYNEQFF
>few|TRBJ2-3|TRBV3-1/TRBV3-2|20
CASSQEGAWRGATSPDTQYF
>.|TRBJ1-1|TRBV27|14
CASRAGTGNTEAFF
>.|TRBJ1-6|TRBV5-1|14
CASSSGERDSPLHF
>.|TRBJ2-5|TRBV5-1|14
CASSDYRGGETQYF
>.|TRBJ2-7|TRBV9|13
CASSPGLTREQYF
>once|TRBJ1-6|TRBV3-1/TRBV3-2|14
CASSNGQGSPPLHF
>.|TRBJ2-7|TRBV28|11
CASSQGLWQYF
>.|TRBJ1-1|TRBV7-9|12
CASSLKDTEAFF
>.|TRBJ2-7|TRBV5-5|14
CASSPTTGAYEQYF
>.|TRBJ1-3|TRBV6-1|15
CASSDRGHSGNTIYF
>.|TRBJ1-4|TRBV11-2|14
CASSPRGQVEKLFF
>.|TRBJ2-5|TRBV7-9|14
CASSLAVGQETQYF
>.|TRBJ2-7|TRBV21-1|15
CASRPGRNFSYEQYF
>.|TRBJ1-2|TRBV19|15
CASMPRDREYYGYTF